This is a list of T cell receptor beta chains from one sample in a study of blood T cell repertoires in COVID-19. The assay was immunoSEQ multiplex PCR, and TCRdb's table has in-frame clones only and misses some. The table has fewer than 200,000 clones, roughly 93% seen once. Sequencing input: peripheral blood. Source of these receptors: a man aged 18 to 30 with COVID-19, enrolled during active disease. Each CDR3 is given with its conserved first and last residue. The D gene is left open where the match is weak. Rows may omit the clone size; those that give it use once, few, many or a size class.

v_call: TRBV3-1/TRBV3-2
d_call: TRBD2
clone_size: .
j_call: TRBJ2-3
cdr3_aa: CASSQHRRLAGEGEDTQYF
cdr3_nt: TGTGCCAGCAGCCAACACCGGAGACTAGCGGGAGAGGGCGAAGATACGCAGTATTTT

v_call: TRBV9
d_call: .
clone_size: .
j_call: TRBJ1-1
cdr3_aa: CASSAWTDLVDTEAFF
cdr3_nt: TGTGCCAGCAGCGCCTGGACTGACCTTGTCGACACTGAAGCTTTCTTT

v_call: TRBV11-2
d_call: .
clone_size: .
j_call: TRBJ2-2
cdr3_aa: CASTPTGELFF
cdr3_nt: TGTGCCAGCACTCCCACCGGGGAGCTGTTTTTT

v_call: TRBV5-1
d_call: TRBD2
clone_size: .
j_call: TRBJ2-7
cdr3_aa: CASSLGSGTSDYEQYF
cdr3_nt: TGCGCCAGCAGCTTAGGTTCCGGGACTAGCGACTACGAGCAGTACTTC

v_call: TRBV2
d_call: .
clone_size: .
j_call: TRBJ1-5
cdr3_aa: CASEGDSNQPQHF
cdr3_nt: TGTGCCAGCGAGGGGGATAGCAATCAGCCCCAGCATTTT

v_call: TRBV19
d_call: .
clone_size: few
j_call: TRBJ1-2
cdr3_aa: CASSIKPEGGYGYTF
cdr3_nt: TGTGCCAGTAGTATTAAGCCAGAAGGAGGCTATGGCTACACCTTC

v_call: TRBV11-2
d_call: .
clone_size: .
j_call: TRBJ1-2
cdr3_aa: CASSSRVGYTF
cdr3_nt: TGTGCCAGCAGCTCCAGGGTTGGCTACACCTTC

v_call: TRBV30
d_call: .
clone_size: .
j_call: TRBJ2-7
cdr3_aa: CAWSTPYEQYF
cdr3_nt: TGTGCCTGGAGCACTCCCTACGAGCAGTACTTC

v_call: TRBV30
d_call: TRBD1
clone_size: .
j_call: TRBJ1-1
cdr3_aa: CAWRDRGQNTEAFF
cdr3_nt: TGTGCCTGGCGCGACAGGGGGCAGAACACTGAAGCTTTCTTT

v_call: TRBV9
d_call: TRBD1
clone_size: .
j_call: TRBJ1-2
cdr3_aa: CASSGGQGVAYGYTF
cdr3_nt: TGTGCCAGCAGCGGGGGACAGGGGGTGGCCTATGGCTACACCTTC

v_call: TRBV2
d_call: TRBD1
clone_size: .
j_call: TRBJ1-5
cdr3_aa: CASSVPGRGLGQPQHF
cdr3_nt: TGTGCCAGCAGTGTTCCAGGCAGGGGGCTTGGTCAGCCCCAGCATTTT

v_call: TRBV19
d_call: .
clone_size: .
j_call: TRBJ2-2
cdr3_aa: CASTQRLPGEPGELFF
cdr3_nt: TGTGCCAGTACCCAACGGCTGCCGGGAGAACCCGGGGAGCTGTTTTTT

v_call: TRBV19
d_call: TRBD1
clone_size: .
j_call: TRBJ2-1
cdr3_aa: CASSIATGTGDYNEQFF
cdr3_nt: TGTGCCAGTAGTATAGCCACCGGGACAGGGGACTACAATGAGCAGTTCTTC

v_call: TRBV7-6
d_call: .
clone_size: .
j_call: TRBJ1-3
cdr3_aa: CASSWSRGSGNTIYF
cdr3_nt: TGTGCCAGCAGCTGGTCCCGGGGGTCTGGAAACACCATATATTTT

v_call: TRBV4-1
d_call: .
clone_size: .
j_call: TRBJ1-4
cdr3_aa: CASSLFVATNEKLFF
cdr3_nt: TGCGCCAGCAGCCTCTTCGTTGCAACTAATGAAAAACTGTTTTTT

v_call: TRBV5-1
d_call: TRBD2
clone_size: .
j_call: TRBJ2-1
cdr3_aa: CASSPGLAEGGEQFF
cdr3_nt: TGCGCCAGCAGCCCGGGACTAGCGGAGGGGGGTGAGCAGTTCTTC

v_call: TRBV4-3
d_call: .
clone_size: .
j_call: TRBJ1-6
cdr3_aa: CASSQEGRGGSPLHF
cdr3_nt: TGCGCCAGCAGCCAAGAGGGCAGGGGCGGCTCACCCCTCCACTTT

v_call: TRBV7-3
d_call: TRBD2
clone_size: .
j_call: TRBJ2-2
cdr3_aa: CASSITSGDKPAGLAGPRTGELFF
cdr3_nt: TGTGCCAGCAGCATAACCTCCGGGGACAAGCCGGCGGGACTAGCGGGCCCGAGGACCGGGGAGCTGTTTTTT

v_call: TRBV5-1
d_call: TRBD2
clone_size: .
j_call: TRBJ2-7
cdr3_aa: CASSVPSGGYEQYF
cdr3_nt: TGCGCCAGCAGCGTACCTAGCGGGGGCTACGAGCAGTACTTC

v_call: TRBV7-3
d_call: .
clone_size: few
j_call: TRBJ2-7
cdr3_aa: CASSLRGGDLSYEQYF
cdr3_nt: TGTGCCAGCAGCTTGAGAGGGGGTGATCTCTCCTACGAGCAGTACTTC

v_call: TRBV9
d_call: TRBD1
clone_size: once
j_call: TRBJ1-2
cdr3_aa: CASSAQTGPGHGYTF
cdr3_nt: TGTGCCAGCAGCGCCCAGACAGGGCCTGGACATGGCTACACCTTC

v_call: TRBV11-2
d_call: .
clone_size: .
j_call: TRBJ1-5
cdr3_aa: CASSLGTFREGGQPQHF
cdr3_nt: TGTGCCAGCAGCTTAGGAACTTTTCGCGAGGGGGGGCAGCCCCAGCATTTT

v_call: TRBV14
d_call: .
clone_size: .
j_call: TRBJ2-5
cdr3_aa: CASSQALQETQYF
cdr3_nt: TGTGCCAGCAGCCAAGCTCTACAAGAGACCCAGTACTTC

v_call: TRBV24-1
d_call: TRBD2
clone_size: .
j_call: TRBJ2-3
cdr3_aa: CATSARPKGLAGPSTDTQYF
cdr3_nt: TGTGCCACCAGTGCACGGCCTAAAGGACTAGCGGGGCCTAGCACAGATACGCAGTATTTT

v_call: TRBV27
d_call: .
clone_size: .
j_call: TRBJ1-2
cdr3_aa: CASSFIGDGGGRDYGYTF
cdr3_nt: TGTGCCAGCAGTTTTATAGGTGACGGAGGAGGCCGGGACTATGGCTACACCTTC

v_call: TRBV10-3
d_call: .
clone_size: .
j_call: TRBJ2-7
cdr3_aa: CAISAGREASYEQYF
cdr3_nt: TGTGCCATCAGTGCAGGACGGGAAGCTTCCTACGAGCAGTACTTC

v_call: TRBV28
d_call: .
clone_size: once
j_call: TRBJ1-1
cdr3_aa: CASGPTEAFF
cdr3_nt: TGTGCCAGCGGCCCTACTGAAGCTTTCTTT

v_call: TRBV6-1
d_call: .
clone_size: .
j_call: TRBJ2-7
cdr3_aa: CASSETGTYEQYF
cdr3_nt: TGTGCCAGCAGTGAAACAGGGACCTACGAGCAGTACTTC

v_call: TRBV5-1
d_call: TRBD1
clone_size: .
j_call: TRBJ2-3
cdr3_aa: CASSVAGTVSTDTQYF
cdr3_nt: TGCGCCAGCAGCGTTGCCGGGACAGTTAGCACAGATACGCAGTATTTT

v_call: TRBV27
d_call: TRBD1
clone_size: .
j_call: TRBJ1-1
cdr3_aa: CASSLTDRGGTEAFF
cdr3_nt: TGTGCCAGCAGTTTAACCGACAGGGGGGGCACTGAAGCTTTCTTT

v_call: TRBV27
d_call: .
clone_size: .
j_call: TRBJ1-5
cdr3_aa: CASSQQGSGNQPQHF
cdr3_nt: TGTGCCAGCAGTCAACAGGGTTCCGGCAATCAGCCCCAGCATTTT

v_call: TRBV27
d_call: .
clone_size: .
j_call: TRBJ1-5
cdr3_aa: CASSPKGGHQPQHF
cdr3_nt: TGTGCCAGCAGCCCAAAGGGAGGGCATCAGCCCCAGCATTTT

v_call: TRBV7-3
d_call: TRBD1
clone_size: few
j_call: TRBJ2-1
cdr3_aa: CASSASGTGYNEQFF
cdr3_nt: TGTGCCAGCAGCGCCTCCGGGACAGGCTACAATGAGCAGTTCTTC

v_call: TRBV6-5
d_call: .
clone_size: once
j_call: TRBJ2-3
cdr3_aa: CASSYSGGAGDTQYF
cdr3_nt: TGTGCCAGCAGTTACTCTGGGGGGGCTGGAGATACGCAGTATTTT

v_call: TRBV27
d_call: TRBD2
clone_size: .
j_call: TRBJ2-1
cdr3_aa: CASSSASGPPTLFF
cdr3_nt: TGTGCCAGCAGTTCGGCTAGCGGACCTCCCACGCTGTTCTTC

v_call: TRBV6-2/TRBV6-3
d_call: .
clone_size: .
j_call: TRBJ2-5
cdr3_aa: CASSYEGGLQETQYF
cdr3_nt: TGTGCCAGCAGTTATGAGGGGGGGCTCCAAGAGACCCAGTACTTC

v_call: TRBV13
d_call: .
clone_size: .
j_call: TRBJ1-2
cdr3_aa: CASSSSIAAGVYTF
cdr3_nt: TGTGCCAGCAGCTCAAGCATCGCTGCCGGGGTCTACACCTTC

v_call: TRBV27
d_call: TRBD1
clone_size: .
j_call: TRBJ1-2
cdr3_aa: CASRQGNGYTF
cdr3_nt: TGTGCCAGCAGACAGGGGAATGGCTACACCTTC

v_call: TRBV15
d_call: .
clone_size: .
j_call: TRBJ2-1
cdr3_aa: CATSRSYEQFF
cdr3_nt: TGTGCCACCAGCAGATCATATGAGCAGTTCTTC

v_call: TRBV10-3
d_call: .
clone_size: once
j_call: TRBJ2-3
cdr3_aa: CAIAGATDTQYF
cdr3_nt: TGTGCCATCGCAGGGGCCACAGATACGCAGTATTTT

v_call: TRBV6-5
d_call: TRBD1
clone_size: .
j_call: TRBJ2-1
cdr3_aa: CASRGQGPYNEQFF
cdr3_nt: TGTGCCAGCAGGGGACAGGGACCCTACAATGAGCAGTTCTTC

v_call: TRBV27
d_call: .
clone_size: .
j_call: TRBJ2-7
cdr3_aa: CASITDRGEQYF
cdr3_nt: TGTGCCAGCATTACCGACAGAGGCGAGCAGTACTTC